The next 26 T cell receptor beta chains were all read from a single sample in a study of blood T cell repertoires in COVID-19 (dated by TCRdb to the early 2020s). Preparation of the library involved the immunoSEQ multiplex PCR assay. The clones in this table, taken by TCRdb from immuneACCESS, are in-frame only. Not every clone is retained; where verified, under half of the shortfall comes from an unresolved V gene, and the cause of the rest is unknown. Here the sample has approximately 120,000 clones; about 79% occur a single time. The top ten clones comprise 6.5% to 10% of the sample. Sequencing input: peripheral blood. Source of these receptors: an elderly woman with active or convalescent COVID-19.

The V gene is TRBV10-3, the J gene TRBJ2-1; unclear D gene. Looked up from germline, CDR1 is ENHRY and CDR2 is SYGVKD. V dropped 0 bases and J dropped 4 bases, with 7 bases sitting between them. The length of the CDR3 is 14 residues. CDR3 amino acids: CAISESSGYNEQFF. The CDR3 coding sequence is TGTGCCATCAGTGAGTCGTCCGGGTACAATGAGCAGTTCTTC.

V usage is TRBV7-8 and J usage is TRBJ2-5; 7 nucleotides line up with TRBD2. V was pared by 5 bases and J by 0 bases, with 12 bases of the junction left unmatched. Germline lookup yields CDR1 SGHVS and CDR2 FQNEAQ. This CDR3 contains 17 residues. The DNA for the CDR3 is TGTGCCAGCAGCGAGACTAGCACCCGGCGTGACCAAGAGACCCAGTACTTC. Amino acids: CASSETSTRRDQETQYF.

The V and J genes are TRBV19 and TRBJ2-1, with 7 bases that match TRBD1. Germline loops: CDR1 LNHDA, CDR2 SQIVND (reference sequence). The CDR3 loop spans 15 amino acids. V gave up 6 bases and J gave up 0 bases; unmatched junction bases: 5. CDR3: CASSLRDSSYNEQFF. The CDR3 DNA reads TGTGCCAGTAGCTTACGGGACAGCTCCTACAATGAGCAGTTCTTC. The whole variable domain, remainder taken from reference TRBV19 and TRBJ2-1, is DGGITQSPKYLFRKEGQNVTLSCEQNLNHDAMYWYRQDPGQGLRLIYYSQIVNDFQKGDIAEGYSVSREKKESFPLTVTSAQKNPTAFYLCASSLRDSSYNEQFFGPGTRLTVL.

J is TRBJ1-1 and V is TRBV10-3, with a tentative D call TRBD1 (5 bases). Trimming cost V 2 bases and J 0 bases, with 7 bases left between them. CDR3 length equals 14 residues. Per germline, CDR1 ENHRY and CDR2 SYGVKD. CDR3 sequence reads: CAISEPQVNTEAFF. CDR3 nucleotides: TGTGCCATCAGTGAGCCACAGGTGAACACTGAAGCTTTCTTT.

This chain links TRBV3-1 (or the pseudogene TRBV3-2) with TRBJ2-3; the D gene is possibly TRBD1 (5 bases). The CDR3 length is 15 residues. Germline V gene lookup returns CDR1 LGHDT and CDR2 YNNKEL (reference sequence). V lost 4 bases, J lost 1 base, and 12 bases lay in between. The CDR3 loop reads CASSPSQGGTDTQYF. Written as DNA, the CDR3 is TGTGCCAGCAGCCCGAGCCAAGGGGGCACAGATACGCAGTATTTT.

This clone was recorded once. The V gene is TRBV28, the J gene TRBJ1-1, with D possibly matching TRBD1 (5 bases). Trimming removed 7 bases at V and 0 bases at J, with 12 bases between. Germline V lookup: CDR1 MDHEN, CDR2 SYDVKM. CDR3 length: 14 residues. CDR3 coding DNA: TGTGCCAGCAACGGGGACTCCATGAACACTGAAGCTTTCTTT. As protein: CASNGDSMNTEAFF. The variable domain in full, completed from reference TRBV28 and TRBJ1-1, reads DVKVTQSSRYLVKRTGEKVFLECVQDMDHENMFWYRQDPGLGLRLIYFSYDVKMKEKGDIPEGYSVSREKKERFSLILESASTNQTSMYLCASNGDSMNTEAFFGQGTRLTVV.

The chain couples TRBV18 to TRBJ1-2; possible D gene TRBD1, 6 bases. The CDR3 consists of 15 residues. Germline loops: CDR1 KGHSH, CDR2 LQKENI. V lost 2 bases and J lost 6, with 16 bases in between. The CDR3 is CASSPITGLSDGYTF. In nucleotides, the CDR3 is TGTGCCAGCTCACCAATCACAGGGCTTTCGGATGGCTACACCTTC. The variable domain in full, with the rest retrieved from reference TRBV18 and TRBJ1-2, is NAGVMQNPRHLVRRRGQEARLRCSPMKGHSHVYWYRQLPEEGLKFMVYLQKENIIDESGMPKERFSAEFPKEGPSILRIQQVVRGDSAAYFCASSPITGLSDGYTFGSGTRLTVV.

This chain links TRBV4-2 with TRBJ2-7, with D hard to call. This CDR3 region has 12 residues. The V end was cut by 0 bases, the J end by 5 bases, with 5 bases between. CDR1 LGHNA and CDR2 YNFKEQ come from the germline V gene. The CDR3 coding sequence is TGTGCCAGCAGCCAAGAGGGCCACGAGCAGTACTTC. Translation: CASSQEGHEQYF.

This clone showed up just a few times. This rearrangement joins TRBV6-6 to TRBJ1-1; 7 bases map to TRBD1. The CDR3 has 14 residues. After removal of 5 bases from V and 0 bases from J, the junction contained 3 bases not matched to a gene. The germline V gene encodes CDR1 MNHNY and CDR2 SVGAGI (reference sequence). This CDR3 reads CASSPGTVNTEAFF. Here the CDR3 DNA reads TGTGCCAGCAGTCCCGGGACAGTGAACACTGAAGCTTTCTTT.

The rearrangement joins TRBV9 to TRBJ2-2, with 8 bases that match TRBD2. V lost 2 bases to trimming and J lost 5 bases; unmatched junction nucleotides: 8. Germline V gene data show CDR1 as SGDLS and CDR2 as YYNGEE. The CDR3 is 16 amino acids. CDR3 sequence: CASSVTSGPGTGELFF. The CDR3 region has the DNA TGTGCCAGCAGCGTCACTAGCGGCCCTGGGACCGGGGAGCTGTTTTTT.

The V call is TRBV12-3 or TRBV12-4, the J call TRBJ1-6; D remains ambiguous. There are 13 residues in the CDR3. The V and J ends lost 1 base and 9 bases respectively, with 7 bases between them. CDR3 bases: TGTGCCAGCAGTTTAGATATAGTTTCACCCCTCCACTTT. Its translation is CASSLDIVSPLHF.

There are a few counts of this clone. This chain links TRBV7-8 with TRBJ1-2, with 8 nucleotides matching TRBD1. Germline loops: CDR1 SGHVS, CDR2 FQNEAQ. Unmatched junction bases numbered 13, after V lost 2 bases and J lost 5 bases. CDR3 length equals 17 residues. DNA for the CDR3: TGTGCCAGCAGCTTATGGAACAGGGGGTCGGGTGAATATGGCTACACCTTC. Translated, it gives CASSLWNRGSGEYGYTF.

The chain recombines TRBV18 with TRBJ2-1, with TRBD2 matching over 8 bases. The germline gives CDR1 KGHSH, CDR2 LQKENI. The CDR3 length is 16 residues. J gave up 3 bases and V 1 base, and 5 bases lay outside the gene matches. CDR3 DNA sequence: TGTGCCAGCTCACCACTTCCCGCGGGGGGCTACAATGAGCAGTTCTTC. It yields the protein CASSPLPAGGYNEQFF.

The chain carries TRBV27 and TRBJ1-4; D might be TRBD1 (5 bases). The germline V gene encodes CDR1 MNHEY and CDR2 SMNVEV (reference sequence). V was trimmed by 2 bases and J by 0 bases, leaving 7 bases between them. The CDR3 spans 15 residues. The CDR3 DNA sequence: TGTGCCAGCAGTTTAGGGGGGACAACTAATGAAAAACTGTTTTTT. Its translation is CASSLGGTTNEKLFF.

The table lists this clone with a few counts. This chain links TRBV18 with TRBJ1-6; TRBD1 matches 8 bases. The germline V gene has CDR1 KGHSH and CDR2 LQKENI. V shed 6 bases, J shed 5 bases, and the junction held 6 bases outside the gene matches. This CDR3 region has 15 residues. The CDR3 here is CASSPGTGNNSPLHF. The CDR3 bases are TGTGCCAGCTCCCCTGGGACAGGCAATAATTCACCCCTCCACTTT.

This clone was seen once. The J gene is TRBJ1-1, the V gene TRBV28; 9 bases align to TRBD1. The germline CDR1 and CDR2 sequences are MDHEN and SYDVKM. The CDR3 runs to 15 residues. The V gene end was trimmed by 4 bases and the J gene end by 3 bases; junction bases not matched to a gene: 6. In DNA, the CDR3 is TGTGCCAGCAGTTCCATCGGACAGGGGTACACTGAAGCTTTCTTT. The encoded protein is CASSSIGQGYTEAFF. The whole variable domain, remainder taken from reference TRBV28 and TRBJ1-1, is DVKVTQSSRYLVKRTGEKVFLECVQDMDHENMFWYRQDPGLGLRLIYFSYDVKMKEKGDIPEGYSVSREKKERFSLILESASTNQTSMYLCASSSIGQGYTEAFFGQGTRLTVV.

The V and J genes are TRBV9 and TRBJ2-7; TRBD1 matches at 9 bases. The germline V gene encodes CDR1 SGDLS and CDR2 YYNGEE. V gave up 3 bases and J gave up 3 bases; unmatched junction bases: 4. The CDR3 is 14 residues long. This CDR3 is CASSDGTGYYEQYF. The CDR3 DNA sequence: TGTGCCAGCAGCGACGGGACAGGGTACTACGAGCAGTACTTC.

V and J are TRBV28 and TRBJ1-6; a possible D gene is TRBD1 (5 bases). CDR3 length equals 16 residues. Trimming removed 7 bases at V and 0 bases at J, with 13 bases between. Germline assignment: CDR1 MDHEN and CDR2 SYDVKM. The DNA for the CDR3 is TGTGCCAGCACTTATCAGGGCCTCTCCTATAATTCACCCCTCCACTTT. It yields the protein CASTYQGLSYNSPLHF.

V usage is TRBV7-6 and J usage is TRBJ1-1; D may be TRBD1 (6 bases). V lost 6 bases and J lost 1, with 15 bases in between. This CDR3 has 15 amino acids. CDR1 is SGHVS and CDR2 is FNYEAQ in the germline V gene. CDR3 residues: CASSTTGSRNTEAFF. CDR3 nucleotides: TGTGCCAGCAGTACTACAGGGAGCAGGAACACTGAAGCTTTCTTT.

The count of this clone is one. This chain joins TRBV6-5 and TRBJ2-1; 9 nucleotides align to TRBD1. This CDR3 contains 16 residues. The V gene end was trimmed by 2 bases and the J gene end by 7 bases; junction bases not matched to a gene: 9. Germline CDR1 MNHEY, CDR2 SVGAGI. This CDR3 is CASSYAGTGKINEQFF. In nucleotides, the CDR3 is TGTGCCAGCAGTTACGCCGGGACAGGGAAGATAAATGAGCAGTTCTTC.

This sequence joins TRBV6-6 and TRBJ2-5; D is perhaps TRBD2 (6 bases). CDR1 and CDR2 from the germline V gene are MNHNY and SVGAGI (reference sequence). Trimming shortened V by 5 bases and J by 5 bases, and 18 bases separated the two germline ends. CDR3 size: 15 residues. Written as DNA, the CDR3 is TGTGCCAGCAGTCTTTCGGGACTCCCTTTCGAGACCCAGTACTTC. This sequence encodes CASSLSGLPFETQYF.

The CDR3 reads CSVGTGTGNTGELFF. Here the CDR3 DNA reads TGCAGCGTTGGAACCGGGACAGGGAACACCGGGGAGCTGTTTTTT. The chain couples TRBV29-1 to TRBJ2-2; 8 bases agree with TRBD1. The germline CDR1 and CDR2 sequences are SQVTM and ANQGSEA. J was trimmed by 1 base and V by 4 bases; bases with no gene match: 5. The CDR3 loop spans 15 amino acids.

The V gene is TRBV12-5, the J gene TRBJ2-3, with 7 bases identical to TRBD2. This CDR3 spans 17 amino acids. Germline values: CDR1 LGHNT, CDR2 FRNRAP. V was pared by 1 base and J by 6 bases, with 13 bases of the junction left unmatched. The CDR3 nucleotides are TGTGCTAGTGGTTTGGGCCTTGGGCTAGCGGCATCGGATACGCAGTATTTT. This codes for CASGLGLGLAASDTQYF.

This clone was detected a few times. This sequence joins TRBV4-2 and TRBJ2-7, with D maybe TRBD1 (6 bases). CDR3 length equals 14 residues. Germline V gene data show CDR1 as LGHNA and CDR2 as YNFKEQ. V lost 1 base, J lost 7 bases, and 14 bases lay in between. The CDR3 DNA is TGTGCCAGCAGCCAAGTCCGGGACAACAAAGAGCAGTACTTC. This translates into CASSQVRDNKEQYF.

V is TRBV3-1 (or the pseudogene TRBV3-2) and J is TRBJ2-1; the D is unclear. The germline V gene encodes CDR1 LGHDT and CDR2 YNNKEL (reference sequence). The CDR3 runs to 20 residues. Trimming took 0 bases from V and 0 from J, leaving 21 bases between them. For the CDR3, the DNA is TGTGCCAGCAGCCAAGAAGACCTAACAGAACGAGTAATCTCCTACAATGAGCAGTTCTTC. This encodes CASSQEDLTERVISYNEQFF.

The genes are TRBV6-5 and TRBJ2-1; the D gene is possibly TRBD2 (5 bases). The CDR3 spans 15 residues. V was pared by 6 bases and J by 3 bases, with 15 bases between. Germline loops: CDR1 MNHEY, CDR2 SVGAGI. The CDR3 DNA reads as TGTGCCAGCAGCATGTCGGGGAACTACTACAATGAGCAGTTCTTC. Protein product: CASSMSGNYYNEQFF.